These T cell receptor beta chains were read from a single sample in a study of blood T cell repertoires in COVID-19. Method: immunoSEQ multiplex PCR; TCRdb's copy keeps in-frame clones and lacks some. This table holds 90,000 to 130,000 clones, 75% to 80% found once. The sequenced sample consisted of peripheral blood. These receptor sequences come from a woman of 80 years or more with active or convalescent COVID-19. Both conserved end residues are part of each CDR3.

length	J	V	CDR3
18	TRBJ2-3	TRBV6-1	CASSGGTSGPPSTDTQYF
15	TRBJ2-7	TRBV27	CASRPEGARDYEQYF
16	TRBJ1-1	TRBV7-6	CASSTYREIMNTEAFF
15	TRBJ2-7	TRBV7-9	CASSHSGTGPYEQYF
17	TRBJ2-3	TRBV21-1	CASSKAQDRGRIDTQYF
13	TRBJ2-2	TRBV28	CARRLSPTGELFF
11	TRBJ2-7	TRBV6-6	CASSSAGEQYF
22	TRBJ2-2	TRBV21-1	CASSKRTHRELAGGPIPGELFF
14	TRBJ2-1	TRBV27	CASSRDSFYNEQFF
18	TRBJ2-7	TRBV21-1	CASSKDISGRVLSYEQYF
15	TRBJ1-5	TRBV18	CASSPEGNRDQPQHF
16	TRBJ1-6	TRBV7-2	CASSLHYQSYNSPLHF
21	TRBJ2-1	TRBV29-1	CSVEEESRTVIFLSSYNEQFF
12	TRBJ2-7	TRBV18	CASSPRSYEQYF
14	TRBJ2-5	TRBV5-1	CASSLMSTQETQYF
16	TRBJ2-1	TRBV9	CASSETGLAGVNEQFF
13	TRBJ1-1	TRBV2	CATPRTGPTEAFF
13	TRBJ2-4	TRBV19	CASSIIWTGIQYF
14	TRBJ2-7	TRBV4-3	CASSRLAGSYEQYF
14	TRBJ2-5	TRBV5-6	CASSPGLAGETQYF
17	TRBJ2-7	TRBV29-1	CSVGRGLAGFSSYEQYF
14	TRBJ2-3	TRBV2	CASSVTNGADTQYF
15	TRBJ2-1	TRBV19	CASSRPAGVRDEQFF
15	TRBJ1-5	TRBV4-1	CASSQGEGGNQPQHF
16	TRBJ2-1	TRBV9	CASSATASGSREEQFF
13	TRBJ2-2	TRBV7-9	CASSRTGTGELFF
13	TRBJ2-1	TRBV6-4	CASSGVGGNEQFF
17	TRBJ2-1	TRBV29-1	CSVEDNRGATSYNEQFF
13	TRBJ1-5	TRBV2	CASSGTANQPQHF
13	TRBJ1-4	TRBV5-1	CASSLVAEEKLFF
15	TRBJ1-2	TRBV5-1	CASSVGDSGYYGYTF
16	TRBJ2-3	TRBV19	CASSITWAGGTDTQYF
15	TRBJ2-7	TRBV7-2	CASSTGLAGGWEQYF
16	TRBJ2-1	TRBV19	CASSGYIGASYNEQFF
14	TRBJ2-7	TRBV3-1/TRBV3-2	CASSHGQGNNEQYF
13	TRBJ2-1	TRBV13	CASSTGFPIEQFF
15	TRBJ1-1	TRBV27	CASSFSNRGRTEAFF
10	TRBJ1-1	TRBV6-4	CASSGGGAFF
16	TRBJ2-7	TRBV7-8	CASSETGLAGAIEQYF
15	TRBJ1-1	TRBV28	CASSPTTGVGTEAFF
15	TRBJ2-5	TRBV27	CASRKGTSGQETQYF
12	TRBJ1-2	TRBV29-1	CSVDRTGYGYTF
13	TRBJ1-2	TRBV2	CASIDRGRYGYTF
14	TRBJ2-1	TRBV5-1	CASSLGQAMSEQFF
18	TRBJ2-3	TRBV6-2/TRBV6-3	CASSPGTSEPGRTDTQYF
14	TRBJ2-7	TRBV11-3	CASSPGRSSYEQYF